Included here is one T cell receptor beta chain sequence, with context. The record originates from a study of blood T cell repertoires in COVID-19. The repertoire was sequenced with immunoSEQ multiplex PCR; TCRdb's copy has only in-frame clones and lacks some. The sample records approximately 280,000 clones, 90% being singletons. Germline CDR1 and CDR2: MNHEY and SVGAGI. This CDR3 region has 16 residues. V lost 4 bases, J lost 2 bases, and 14 bases lay in between. The chain combines TRBV6-5 with TRBJ2-2, with D maybe TRBD2 (6 bases). The origin of this receptor is a woman between 18 and 29 years old with acute COVID-19. Material for sequencing was PBMCs or T cells enriched from blood (not recorded which). CDR3 nucleotides: TGTGCCAGCAGTTCCCGGGACTTAGGCAACACCGGGGAGCTGTTTTTT. Translating gives CASSSRDLGNTGELFF.